These 31 T cell receptor beta chains share one sample of origin, sequenced in a study of T cell responses to AZD1222 COVID-19 vaccine. Generated by immunoSEQ multiplex PCR, the TCRdb table keeps only in-frame clones and is missing some. This table has roughly 150,000 clones, about 90% appearing once. The starting material was peripheral blood, obtained 28 days after the second AZD1222 dose. The receptor source for this set is an adult who received the AZD1222 COVID-19 vaccine.

The J gene is TRBJ2-2, the V gene TRBV9; the match to TRBD2 covers 9 bases. J was trimmed by 0 bases and V by 4 bases; bases with no gene match: 7. CDR3 length: 17 residues. Per germline, CDR1 SGDLS and CDR2 YYNGEE. As DNA, the CDR3 is TGTGCCAGCAGCACGGCTCGCGGGGGGGCGAACACCGGGGAGCTGTTTTTT. It codes for CASSTARGGANTGELFF. Full variable domain (outside the CDR3, taken from reference TRBV9 and TRBJ2-2): DSGVTQTPKHLITATGQRVTLRCSPRSGDLSVYWYQQSLDQGLQFLIQYYNGEERAKGNILERFSAQQFPDLHSELNLSSLELGDSALYFCASSTARGGANTGELFFGEGSRLTVL.

This chain joins TRBV11-2 and TRBJ1-1; D remains ambiguous. The V end lost 4 bases, the J end lost 3 bases, and 12 bases lay between the germline ends. CDR1 is SGHAT and CDR2 is FQNNGV in the germline V gene. The CDR3 extends over 14 amino acids. The CDR3 here is CASSSNRRDTEAFF. In DNA form, the CDR3 reads TGTGCCAGCAGCTCAAACCGGCGGGACACTGAAGCTTTCTTT.

This rearrangement joins TRBV5-5 to TRBJ1-5; D gene unclear. Trimming pared 4 bases from V and 4 bases from J, leaving 15 bases between. This CDR3 is 15 amino acids long. The V gene's germline CDR1 is SGHKS and CDR2 YYEKEE (reference sequence). CDR3 bases: TGTGCCAGCAGCCGAATTTGGGGTGGTAATCAGCCCCAGCATTTT. Translation: CASSRIWGGNQPQHF.

This chain joins TRBV7-2 and TRBJ1-6; D is uncertain. V was cut by 1 base and J by 11 bases, with 9 bases left in between. The CDR3 contains 13 residues. The germline V gene encodes CDR1 SGHTA and CDR2 FQGNSA. The CDR3 region has the DNA TGTGCCAGCAGCTTAGACCCTAAGGCACCCCTCCACTTT. Translation: CASSLDPKAPLHF.

V usage is TRBV10-1 and J usage is TRBJ2-3, with 8 bases lining up with TRBD2. Germline V gene sequence: CDR1 WNHNN, CDR2 SYGVQD (reference sequence). The V segment lost 3 bases and the J segment 3 bases; nucleotides outside the gene matches: 5. The CDR3 sequence is 15 residues long. The CDR3, as DNA: TGCGCCAGCAGTGAAGTCGCGGGGGGAACAGATACGCAGTATTTT. Translating it yields CASSEVAGGTDTQYF.

The count of this clone is one. The V call is TRBV6-5, the J call TRBJ2-1, with a tentative D call TRBD2 (5 bases). Germline-derived CDR1 and CDR2 are MNHEY and SVGAGI. This CDR3 has 14 residues. Trimming left V 2 bases short and J 9 bases short, with 14 bases between. CDR3 nucleotide sequence: TGTGCCAGCAGTTACACTGGAGGCTCGGGTGAGCAGTTCTTC. Its translation is CASSYTGGSGEQFF.

V is TRBV9 and J is TRBJ1-2; 8 bases fit TRBD1. The CDR3 is 13 residues long. Trimming at V came to 4 bases and at J to 8 bases, leaving 7 bases not matched to a gene. The germline V gene has CDR1 SGDLS and CDR2 YYNGEE. The CDR3 DNA sequence: TGTGCCAGCAGCCCTTGGACAGGGTTCGGCTACACCTTC. Translated: CASSPWTGFGYTF.

This rearrangement joins TRBV3-1 (or the pseudogene TRBV3-2) to TRBJ2-7; a possible D gene is TRBD2 (6 bases). The V gene's germline CDR1 is LGHDT and CDR2 YNNKEL (reference sequence). V was clipped by 0 bases and J by 4 bases, with 19 bases between them. CDR3 size: 17 residues. For the CDR3, the DNA is TGTGCCAGCAGCCAAGAAGGAGGAGGGGATTTCTCATACGAGCAGTACTTC. It is translated as CASSQEGGGDFSYEQYF.

The chain couples TRBV19 to TRBJ1-1; tentatively, D is TRBD1 (5 bases). The CDR3 has 15 amino acids. CDR1 LNHDA and CDR2 SQIVND come from the germline V gene (reference sequence). Trimming took off 7 bases at V and 1 base at J, with 16 bases between the two ends. In DNA, the CDR3 is TGTGCCAGTACGGCTCGCGGCAGGGCGAACACTGAAGCTTTCTTT. It is translated as CASTARGRANTEAFF.

The gene calls are TRBV3-1 (or the pseudogene TRBV3-2) and TRBJ1-2; D unclear. With 4 bases removed from V and 4 bases from J, the gap between germline ends came to 10 bases. CDR1 is LGHDT and CDR2 is YNNKEL in the germline V gene (reference sequence). The CDR3 has 13 amino acids. DNA of the CDR3: TGTGCCAGCAGCCCCCGTGGTACCTATGGCTACACCTTC. It is translated as CASSPRGTYGYTF.

V and J are TRBV27 and TRBJ1-4; D gene ambiguous. Trimming left V 2 bases short and J 4 bases short, with 8 bases between. This CDR3 has 14 amino acids. Germline CDR1 is MNHEY and CDR2 is SMNVEV (reference sequence). In nucleotides, the CDR3 is TGTGCCAGCAGTTTAAAGGGAAGTAATGAAAAACTGTTTTTT. Translated, it gives CASSLKGSNEKLFF.

J is TRBJ1-4 and V is TRBV10-2, with TRBD1 matching over 8 bases. CDR1 and CDR2 from the germline V gene are WSHSY and SAAADI. CDR3 length equals 15 residues. The trim removed 2 bases at V and 6 bases at J, leaving 5 bases unmatched. CDR3 coding DNA: TGCGCCAGCAGTGAGGACAGGGGAGGAGATGAAAAACTGTTTTTT. It yields the protein CASSEDRGGDEKLFF.

The chain uses TRBV5-1 and TRBJ2-5; 7 positions agree with TRBD1. CDR1 and CDR2 (germline): SGHRS, YFSETQ. Germline trimming cut 2 bases from V and 3 bases from J; bases unmatched to any gene: 4. The CDR3 is 14 residues long. Here the CDR3 reads CASSFRTGEETQYF. DNA of the CDR3: TGCGCCAGCAGCTTCCGGACAGGTGAAGAGACCCAGTACTTC.

This chain joins TRBV15 and TRBJ1-1; a possible D gene is TRBD1 (5 bases). V was shortened by 0 bases and J by 1 base, with 9 bases between the two germline ends. The CDR3 has 15 residues. CDR1 is LNHNV, CDR2 YYDKDF, per germline (reference sequence). CDR3 sequence reads: CATSRDPGGNTEAFF. CDR3 DNA: TGTGCCACCAGCAGAGATCCCGGGGGGAACACTGAAGCTTTCTTT.

V and J are TRBV5-1 and TRBJ1-3; D is undetermined. Looked up from germline, CDR1 is SGHRS and CDR2 is YFSETQ. Trimming took off 0 bases at V and 0 bases at J, with 10 bases between the two ends. The CDR3 is made up of 16 amino acids. As DNA, the CDR3 is TGCGCCAGCAGCTTGGTTCCAGCCTACTCTGGAAACACCATATATTTT. Amino acids: CASSLVPAYSGNTIYF.

This chain uses TRBV5-6 with TRBJ1-4; 7 bases are a match to TRBD1. Trimming cost V 5 bases and J 5 bases; bases outside gene matches: 6. The CDR3 sequence is 14 residues long. The germline gives CDR1 SGHDT, CDR2 YYEEEE. The CDR3 protein is CASSEGALNEKLFF. DNA of the CDR3: TGTGCCAGCAGTGAGGGGGCATTAAATGAAAAACTGTTTTTT.

The rearrangement links TRBV5-1 to TRBJ1-1, with no clear D. CDR1 and CDR2 (germline): SGHRS, YFSETQ. Between the trimmed V and J ends, which lost 4 bases and 4 bases, there was a span of 14 bases. This CDR3 region has 14 residues. The CDR3 coding sequence is TGCGCCAGCAGCCTGACACACGGCGGCACTGAAGCTTTCTTT. As protein: CASSLTHGGTEAFF.

The rearrangement uses TRBV10-1 and TRBJ2-3, with 7 positions matching TRBD1. There are 13 residues in the CDR3. Germline trimming cut 2 bases from V and 4 bases from J; bases unmatched to any gene: 0. CDR1 WNHNN and CDR2 SYGVQD come from the germline V gene (reference sequence). In nucleotides, the CDR3 is TGCGCCAGCAGTGAGGGGACAGCAGATACGCAGTATTTT. Its translation: CASSEGTADTQYF.

On this clone: Other DNA sequences in this specimen translate into the identical CDR3. This chain uses TRBV9 with TRBJ1-1, with TRBD1 as a possible D gene (5 bases). Germline V gene lookup returns CDR1 SGDLS and CDR2 YYNGEE. Trimming removed 0 bases at V and 3 bases at J, with 9 bases between. This CDR3 has 14 amino acids. The CDR3 DNA follows: TGTGCCAGCAGCGTAGGAGCAGGGCACACTGAAGCTTTCTTT. It encodes CASSVGAGHTEAFF.

The chain couples TRBV9 to TRBJ2-3; no clear D. The CDR3 runs to 16 residues. V lost 4 bases and J lost 2, with 17 bases in between. The germline V gene encodes CDR1 SGDLS and CDR2 YYNGEE. The CDR3 protein is CASSPRSRFHTDTQYF. The CDR3 DNA is TGTGCCAGCAGCCCCCGTTCCAGATTTCACACAGATACGCAGTATTTT.

The rearrangement uses TRBV10-3 and TRBJ2-1; 8 nucleotides agree with TRBD2. V was pared by 5 bases and J by 5 bases, with 8 bases of the junction left unmatched. CDR1 ENHRY and CDR2 SYGVKD come from the germline V gene. The CDR3 runs to 15 residues. CDR3 DNA sequence: TGTGCCATCAGTACGGGGGGGTATGGGAACAATGAGCAGTTCTTC. Translated, it gives CAISTGGYGNNEQFF.

V gene TRBV9 combines with J gene TRBJ1-2, with a weak D call TRBD1 (5 bases). There are 13 residues in the CDR3. The germline V and J ends were trimmed by 1 base and 7 bases, with 11 bases remaining between them. Germline CDR1 SGDLS, CDR2 YYNGEE. This CDR3 is CASSVSRGGGYTF. The CDR3 nucleotides are TGTGCCAGCAGCGTATCGAGGGGAGGTGGCTACACCTTC. Based on the CDR3 plus reference TRBV9 and TRBJ1-2, the full variable domain is DSGVTQTPKHLITATGQRVTLRCSPRSGDLSVYWYQQSLDQGLQFLIQYYNGEERAKGNILERFSAQQFPDLHSELNLSSLELGDSALYFCASSVSRGGGYTFGSGTRLTVV.

With respect to this clone: Other DNA sequences from this sample encode an identical CDR3 as well. This chain joins TRBV5-5 and TRBJ1-2; tentative D call: TRBD1 (6 bases). V was shortened by 4 bases and J by 5 bases, with 12 bases between the two germline ends. Per the germline V gene, CDR1 is SGHKS and CDR2 is YYEKEE (reference sequence). CDR3 size: 13 residues. In DNA form, the CDR3 reads TGTGCCAGCAGCCCAGGACAGATATATGGCTACACCTTC. Translated: CASSPGQIYGYTF.

The chain carries TRBV16 and TRBJ1-4, with D uncertain. Deletions cut 2 bases from V and 8 bases from J, with 12 bases between. CDR1 and CDR2 (germline): KGHSY, FQNENV. This CDR3 region has 14 residues. DNA for the CDR3: TGTGCCAGCAGCCAAAACACTCTGGGGGAAAAACTGTTTTTT. Translation gives CASSQNTLGEKLFF.

The genes are TRBV2 and TRBJ1-1, with 8 nucleotides matching TRBD1. Per germline, CDR1 SNHLY and CDR2 FYNNEI. The length of the CDR3 is 14 residues. V shed 6 bases and J 2 bases; nucleotides not matched to a gene: 5. In DNA form, the CDR3 reads TGTGCCAGCAGGTTCGACAGGGGTAACACTGAAGCTTTCTTT. Translating gives CASRFDRGNTEAFF. Variable domain in full (rest from reference TRBV2 and TRBJ1-1): EPEVTQTPSHQVTQMGQEVILRCVPISNHLYFYWYRQILGQKVEFLVSFYNNEISEKSEIFDDQFSVERPDGSNFTLKIRSTKLEDSAMYFCASRFDRGNTEAFFGQGTRLTVV.

V and J are TRBV27 and TRBJ1-4; TRBD1 might be the D (5 bases). Germline V gene lookup returns CDR1 MNHEY and CDR2 SMNVEV (reference sequence). The CDR3 consists of 13 residues. The V end lost 3 bases, the J end lost 8 bases, and 10 bases lay between the germline ends. CDR3 amino acids: CASSLGGGEKLFF. Written as DNA, the CDR3 is TGTGCCAGCAGTTTGGGGGGGGGAGAAAAACTGTTTTTT.

The V gene is TRBV7-9, the J gene TRBJ2-7; D is possibly TRBD1 (5 bases). Germline-derived CDR1 and CDR2 are SEHNR and FQNEAQ (reference sequence). V lost 5 bases and J lost 9, with 20 bases in between. The CDR3 length is 14 residues. The CDR3 protein is CASSPQTVSSWQYF. CDR3 nucleotides: TGTGCCAGCAGCCCTCAGACAGTCTCCTCTTGGCAGTACTTC.

This clone was detected only once. The chain uses TRBV28 and TRBJ1-2; maybe TRBD1 (5 bases). CDR3 length: 14 amino acids. V gave up 6 bases and J gave up 7 bases, with 18 bases separating them. Per the germline V gene, CDR1 is MDHEN and CDR2 is SYDVKM. The CDR3 sequence: CASRGFGRAGGYTF. The CDR3, as DNA: TGTGCCAGCAGGGGCTTCGGCAGGGCGGGTGGCTACACCTTC.

The V and J genes are TRBV15 and TRBJ1-3, with TRBD1 matching over 9 bases. V was clipped by 3 bases and J by 3 bases; unmatched bases: 0. CDR1 LNHNV and CDR2 YYDKDF come from the germline V gene (reference sequence). This CDR3 comprises 14 residues. CDR3 in DNA: TGTGCCACCAGCAGGGACAGGGGTGGAAACACCATATATTTT. It specifies CATSRDRGGNTIYF.

This chain uses TRBV2 with TRBJ2-1; TRBD2 is a possible D gene (5 bases). Germline V gene data show CDR1 as SNHLY and CDR2 as FYNNEI. V lost 4 bases and J 2 bases, leaving 9 bases between the germline ends. The CDR3 extends over 14 amino acids. In nucleotides, the CDR3 is TGTGCCAGCAGTGCGACCGGGACCTACAATGAGCAGTTCTTC. Translating it yields CASSATGTYNEQFF. The variable domain in full, completed from reference TRBV2 and TRBJ2-1, reads EPEVTQTPSHQVTQMGQEVILRCVPISNHLYFYWYRQILGQKVEFLVSFYNNEISEKSEIFDDQFSVERPDGSNFTLKIRSTKLEDSAMYFCASSATGTYNEQFFGPGTRLTVL.

V gene TRBV7-9 combines with J gene TRBJ2-3; 7 nucleotides align to TRBD1. The length of the CDR3 is 18 residues. Germline CDR1 SEHNR, CDR2 FQNEAQ (reference sequence). J was trimmed by 4 bases and V by 5 bases; bases with no gene match: 18. CDR3 amino acids: CASSPFRGDSFGADTQYF. The CDR3 nucleotides are TGTGCCAGCAGCCCCTTTCGTGGGGACAGTTTTGGGGCAGATACGCAGTATTTT.